The T cell receptor (beta chain) described here comes from a study of cytomegalovirus exposure and HLA in healthy donors (dated by TCRdb to 2016 to 2017). Turning to the overall study: An earlier analysis of about 530 of the donors reported about 300 Gb of sequence data and around 120 million unique TCR beta sequences obtained from roughly 170 million T cells. Among roughly 400 genotyped donors of the cohort, an average of approximately 200,000 unique TCR beta nucleotide sequences was sequenced per donor, of which approximately 18% were non-productive. Typing coverage varied by locus: about 629-630 donors for A, B, C, DRB1 and DQB1; roughly 520 for DQA1; about 570 for DPA1; more than 450 for DPB1. Among the approximately 400 genotyped donors, 81% belonged to the genetic ancestry cluster associated with self-reported Caucasian donors. The study aimed to test whether cataloging public T cell receptors could reveal signatures of past pathogen exposure. In a later analysis, previously published TCR beta repertoires from several hundred donors were re-analyzed and high-resolution HLA genotyping was added so that TCR occurrence patterns could be studied. Besides the first cohort of 550 to 750 subjects, a separate validation cohort made up of 95 to 150 different subjects was used. To predict cytomegalovirus infection status, the study brought together high-throughput TCR immunosequencing, statistical association of individual TCRs with disease status, and machine learning. Donor age, sex, ethnicity and CMV serostatus were compiled together with the repertoire data. In the later analysis, no new phenotypic data were used to find candidate immune exposures; instead, reliance was placed on TCR beta sequences and their occurrence across donors. A few DR-DQ haplotypes were handled as single units for association and clustering because linkage in the cohort was strong. Genome-wide SNP genotypes for about 65% of the roughly 670 donors were used in a later genetic analysis, which treated that subset as a discovery cohort. An earlier analysis of 587 of the donors used high-throughput TCR beta sequencing to judge whether each TCR beta V gene segment behaved as functional or pseudogenic. Class I and class II HLA loci were covered by the typing at four-digit resolution. Using immunosequencing, the study profiled T cell repertoires from 500 to 800 subjects and related those repertoires to cytomegalovirus serostatus. Approximately 310 gigabases of sequencing data and roughly 81 million unique TCR sequences made up an early release that covered 500 to 650 HLA-typed donors. Every repertoire in the discovery cohort had been generated on one and the same sequencing platform.

The cohort was made up of roughly 670 healthy bone marrow donors. All cohort members were sampled while nominally healthy, although unrecorded immune exposures were likely present. The donor was CMV seronegative and was included in the group of several hundred seronegative cohort members. Each donor provided a peripheral blood sample, and peripheral blood mononuclear cells were used for TCR beta sequencing. Genomic DNA was extracted from the blood cell samples with the Qiagen DNeasy Blood Extraction Kit. The CDR3 goes from the cysteine to the phenylalanine over 14 residues. Only the CDR3 DNA stays, 42 bases, in frame from base 1. Sequences SGHTA (CDR1) and FQGNSA (CDR2) are obtained from the germline V gene. The junction shows trimming of 3 bases on V and 4 bases on J, and the gene matches do not reach 5 bases of it. The research as a whole found: The classifier was reported to diagnose cytomegalovirus status with high specificity and sensitivity in both the original and validation cohorts. Because counts were too low, around 18 rarely observed V segments, including chromosome 9 orphons, were left out of the earlier analysis of approximately 580 of the donors. An earlier analysis of approximately 590 of the donors showed that most TCR beta V segments appeared in productive rearrangements either about 90% or about 30% of the time, which broadly matched IMGT annotations. At a false discovery rate of 0.05, a later analysis linked 16,951 TCR beta sequences to specific HLA alleles. In a later analysis, the rate of TCR association differed among HLA loci, with DRB1 alleles having the most associated TCRs and HLA-C alleles having the fewest. Some IMGT-functional V segments, including TRBV6-2 and TRBV6-3, could not be distinguished by the 87-base-pair reads and were therefore excluded. Across donors, most TCR sequences were observed very rarely, whereas some public TCRs were present in many individuals. A later genetic analysis associated a missense DCLRE1C variant with V-gene and J-gene trimming of TCR beta chains, and an independent cohort replicated the association. A further reported finding was that TCR beta sequences accurately predicted the HLA-A and HLA-B alleles for most subjects in the first cohort. According to a later analysis, parvovirus B19, influenza, CMV and Epstein-Barr virus appeared linked to several top co-occurrence clusters. Compared with the 666-donor mean, donors in an Asian-associated ancestry cluster had fewer N-insertions in productive TCRs, according to a later genetic analysis. A cluster of highly shared sequence variants was judged likely to be a technical artifact of the sequencing pipeline. Assigning TCR associations to individual alleles was difficult when HLA alleles, especially DR and DQ, strongly co-occurred. Compared with equally common non-associated chains, HLA-associated TCR beta chains in a later analysis were more clonally expanded and had lower generation probabilities. A later analysis found that most CMV-associated TCR beta chains appeared HLA-restricted, with HLA associations seemingly driven largely by CMV exposure. Because HLA typing was missing for some donors at each locus, association tests included only the typed subset. Only TCR beta chains were sequenced in this cohort, and the absence of alpha or paired-chain data limited detectable features. Correlated functional status among segregating V segments might be attributable to linkage disequilibrium, but an unknown experimental factor could not be ruled out. A few of the identified cytomegalovirus-associated TCR beta chains were confirmed in vitro to be specific for cytomegalovirus antigens. According to the authors, the approach could potentially be generalized to other disease states and immunological phenotypes. For the cohort, immune exposure information was limited to CMV serostatus. The presence/absence analyses assumed that sequencing depth was roughly uniform across donors, and that assumption may not be true. The study listed approximately 150 TCR beta chains as associated with cytomegalovirus.

This clone was detected only once. What this receptor recognizes is not known. No base qualities exist here, and no much larger clone lies one base off it. The library was prepared using the immunoSEQ multiplex PCR assay. For the multiplex PCR, a mixture combining 60 forward primers for TCR Vbeta segments and 13 reverse primers for TCR Jbeta segments was used. A multiplex PCR assay on genomic DNA amplified the CDR3 region of rearranged TCR beta genes. The Illumina HiSeq System was used to sequence the amplified TCR beta libraries as 87-base-pair reads. The authors' pipeline ran thus. A later analysis counted around 72 million unique TCR beta chains across the 500 to 850 repertoires, and 10 million to 11 million of these chains were shared by at least two donors. Raw reads were error-corrected and collapsed into unique sequences by a nearest-neighbor algorithm in which closely related sequences were merged to remove PCR and sequencing errors. CDR3 sequences were aligned to IMGT reference sequences to assign V, D and J gene segments. For a sequence to be retained, a match of at least six nucleotides to both a V gene segment and a J gene segment was required. Rearrangements were called productive when the CDR3 lacked stop codons and stayed in frame with V and J; all others were non-productive. CDR3 was defined according to IMGT convention as the region running from the second conserved V-encoded cysteine to the conserved J-encoded phenylalanine. The earlier analysis of approximately 590 of the donors excluded any sequence lacking an unambiguous match to a single V gene segment. An earlier analysis of 587 of the donors classified V segments as functional when productive rearrangements were above 56.7% and as segregating when the standard deviation between donors was above 5%. A statistical classification framework was built to diagnose cytomegalovirus status from the catalog of TCR beta chain sequences. In a later analysis, TCR nucleotide sequences were compared against IMGT/GENE-DB human TR gene sequences so that V and J genes could be assigned. The TCRdist pipeline was used in a later analysis to assign CDR3 sequences and most-parsimonious VDJ recombination scenarios. In a later analysis, every TCR beta chain was defined by the combination of its CDR3 amino acid sequence and its V-gene family, and reads without a unique V-gene family were dropped. A later analysis removed several hundred highly shared, low-generation-probability nucleotide sequences to deal with suspected cross-contamination and a sequencing artifact. A later analysis calculated a clonal expansion index for each public chain from normalized within-repertoire ranks of inferred template counts. Generation probabilities in a later analysis came from a VDJ recombination model fitted to out-of-frame rearrangements, and those results were checked against IGoR. In a later analysis, hypergeometric tests were used to score TCR-TCR, TCR-HLA and TCR-CMV co-occurrence, with a repertoire-size bias correction applied to TCR pairs. To estimate false discovery rates, a later analysis permuted the HLA or CMV assignments 20 times. In a later analysis, co-occurring TCRs were grouped using DBSCAN, and TCRdist sequence similarity was added for clustering within HLA-allele-positive subsets. Co-occurrence clustering excluded repertoires with fewer than 30,000 or more than 120,000 public chains, plus five with anomalous nucleotide sharing. Held by TCRdb, this immuneACCESS table contains in-frame sequences only and omits some clones. Under half of the omission traces to an unresolved V gene where checked; the cause of the rest is unknown. V, J and clone size were drawn from that table, and D and trimming were deduced from the DNA. For this sample there are approximately 130,000 clones; around 73% appear just once. The ten largest make up around 1.2% of the sample.

This chain joins TRBV7-2 to TRBJ2-5; TRBD1 fits 7 bases in the junction. This TCR was recovered from a man in his fifties in good health and CMV-seronegative. Sequenced input: PBMCs. CDR3 reads: CASSFGTATETQYF. The nucleotides are TGTGCCAGCAGCTTCGGGACAGCTACAGAGACCCAGTACTTC.